These 14 T cell receptor beta chains were all obtained from the same sample, sequenced in a study of shared clonotypes between healthy human individuals. Method: immunoSEQ multiplex PCR; TCRdb's copy keeps in-frame clones and lacks some. The sample consists of some 2.1 million clones, 95% of them appearing once. Sample: naive CD4+ T cells sorted from blood. Subset of the sample: CD45RA+ positively selected. These receptors came from a man younger than 35 in good health.

The V call is TRBV18, the J call TRBJ1-5; D ambiguous. V was cut by 2 bases and J by 0 bases, with 11 bases left in between. The CDR3 runs 16 residues. The germline V gene has CDR1 KGHSH and CDR2 LQKENI. The CDR3 nucleotides are TGTGCCAGCTCACCAAGTGTCCCTACTAGCAATCAGCCCCAGCATTTT. Its protein is CASSPSVPTSNQPQHF. The full variable domain, completed using reference TRBV18 and TRBJ1-5, is NAGVMQNPRHLVRRRGQEARLRCSPMKGHSHVYWYRQLPEEGLKFMVYLQKENIIDESGMPKERFSAEFPKEGPSILRIQQVVRGDSAAYFCASSPSVPTSNQPQHFGDGTRLSIL.

The chain combines TRBV18 with TRBJ2-3; weak D call: TRBD1 (5 bases). The CDR3 contains 17 residues. Trimming took off 6 bases at V and 3 bases at J, with 22 bases between the two ends. Germline V gives CDR1 KGHSH, CDR2 LQKENI. CDR3 sequence (DNA): TGTGCCAGCTCTCCGTCGACGGCAGGGATGGGTACAGATACGCAGTATTTT. As protein: CASSPSTAGMGTDTQYF.

The chain recombines TRBV7-2 with TRBJ2-3; TRBD2 agrees at 16 bases. V dropped 6 bases and J dropped 3; count of bases not matched to a gene: 3. This CDR3 region has 16 residues. Looked up from germline, CDR1 is SGHTA and CDR2 is FQGNSA. The CDR3 region is CASRSGLAGGTDTQYF. CDR3 DNA sequence: TGTGCCAGCAGATCGGGACTAGCGGGGGGGACAGATACGCAGTATTTT.

This clone has just one count. The V call is TRBV7-2, the J call TRBJ2-5; D is tentatively TRBD1 or TRBD2 (5 bases each). The CDR3 spans 14 residues. Germline V gene sequence: CDR1 SGHTA, CDR2 FQGNSA. The ends were cut back, 6 bases at V and 2 bases at J, with 13 bases in the middle. CDR3 DNA: TGTGCCAGCAGGGGACCTGGTCCACAAGAGACCCAGTACTTC. Protein: CASRGPGPQETQYF.

The chain recombines TRBV7-2 with TRBJ1-1; 12 bases line up with TRBD1. From germline, CDR1 is SGHTA and CDR2 FQGNSA. The CDR3 runs 16 residues. Trimming cost V 2 bases and J 6 bases; bases outside gene matches: 7. CDR3 sequence reads: CASSLRDRGLSAEAFF. The CDR3 coding sequence is TGTGCCAGCAGCTTACGGGACAGGGGGCTGTCGGCTGAAGCTTTCTTT.

Concerning this clone: This may be a read error, as it is one base from a much larger clone. CDR3 DNA sequence: TGTGCCAGTGGGGGATCCTACGAGCAGTACTTC. Translating it yields CASGGSYEQYF. The chain links TRBV10-3 to TRBJ2-7; D possibly uses TRBD1 or TRBD2 (5 bases each). The CDR3 extends over 11 amino acids. The V and J ends lost 10 bases and 1 base respectively, with 8 bases between them. Germline lookup yields CDR1 ENHRY and CDR2 SYGVKD.

This clone was counted many times. The chain employs TRBV10-3 and TRBJ1-3; perhaps TRBD1 as D (5 bases). This CDR3 has 14 residues. V lost 6 bases and J lost 0, with 9 bases in between. The germline gives CDR1 ENHRY, CDR2 SYGVKD. The CDR3 spells CAISRESSGNTIYF. CDR3 nucleotide sequence: TGTGCCATCAGCAGGGAAAGCTCTGGAAACACCATATATTTT.

The chain couples TRBV15 to TRBJ2-5; 11 nucleotides line up with TRBD2. The J call may not be correct, given that the DNA end is closer to TRBJ2-7. Germline V gene lookup returns CDR1 LNHNV and CDR2 YYDKDF (reference sequence). The CDR3 covers 16 residues. The CDR3 DNA reads as TGTGCCACCAGCCGCCCCGGGACTAGCGGATCCTACGAGCAGTACTTC. Residues: CATSRPGTSGSYEQYF.

About this clone: In the same sample, other DNA sequences code for this CDR3. The chain combines TRBV9 with TRBJ2-1; 7 nucleotides line up with TRBD2. Germline V gives CDR1 SGDLS, CDR2 YYNGEE. J was trimmed by 4 bases and V by 0 bases; bases with no gene match: 4. The CDR3 is made up of 15 amino acids. DNA for the CDR3: TGTGCCAGCAGCGTAGCTGGGGGACTATACAATGAGCAGTTCTTC. This sequence encodes CASSVAGGLYNEQFF.

V is TRBV19 and J is TRBJ1-4; possibly TRBD1 for D (6 bases). Trimming pared 5 bases from V and 3 bases from J, leaving 13 bases between. Germline CDR1 and CDR2: LNHDA and SQIVND (reference sequence). This CDR3 region has 15 residues. The CDR3 reads CASSSPGAANEKLFF. In DNA form, the CDR3 reads TGTGCCAGTAGTTCGCCGGGGGCAGCTAATGAAAAACTGTTTTTT.

V is TRBV6-5 and J is TRBJ1-2; 9 nucleotides line up with TRBD1. Germline CDR1 reads MNHEY; CDR2 reads SVGAGI. Trimming at V came to 5 bases and at J to 4 bases, leaving 5 bases not matched to a gene. The CDR3 is made up of 14 amino acids. This CDR3 is CASSRQGGFYGYTF. CDR3 DNA: TGTGCCAGCAGTCGACAGGGGGGATTCTATGGCTACACCTTC.

The chain has TRBV19 and TRBJ2-2; D gene ambiguous. Germline CDR1 LNHDA, CDR2 SQIVND (reference sequence). Between the trimmed V and J ends, which lost 6 bases and 2 bases, there was a span of 10 bases. CDR3 length: 14 residues. This chain's CDR3 is CASRLPENTGELFF. The CDR3 DNA follows: TGTGCCAGTAGGTTGCCGGAAAACACCGGGGAGCTGTTTTTT.

The chain is built from TRBV7-6 and TRBJ1-4, with a weak D call TRBD1 (6 bases). Trimming cost V 5 bases and J 7 bases, with 14 bases left between them. CDR1 and CDR2 (germline): SGHVS, FNYEAQ. The CDR3 extends over 14 amino acids. CDR3 sequence: CASSGGLGAEKLFF. The CDR3 DNA sequence: TGTGCCAGCAGCGGGGGGCTGGGGGCTGAAAAACTGTTTTTT.

This chain joins TRBV7-8 and TRBJ1-5; tentatively, D is TRBD1 (6 bases). Germline-derived CDR1 and CDR2 are SGHVS and FQNEAQ. Trimming pared 4 bases from V and 4 bases from J, leaving 14 bases between. The CDR3 has 15 residues. This CDR3 reads CASSSSAGANQPQHF. For the CDR3, the DNA is TGTGCCAGCAGCTCATCGGCGGGGGCAAATCAGCCCCAGCATTTT.